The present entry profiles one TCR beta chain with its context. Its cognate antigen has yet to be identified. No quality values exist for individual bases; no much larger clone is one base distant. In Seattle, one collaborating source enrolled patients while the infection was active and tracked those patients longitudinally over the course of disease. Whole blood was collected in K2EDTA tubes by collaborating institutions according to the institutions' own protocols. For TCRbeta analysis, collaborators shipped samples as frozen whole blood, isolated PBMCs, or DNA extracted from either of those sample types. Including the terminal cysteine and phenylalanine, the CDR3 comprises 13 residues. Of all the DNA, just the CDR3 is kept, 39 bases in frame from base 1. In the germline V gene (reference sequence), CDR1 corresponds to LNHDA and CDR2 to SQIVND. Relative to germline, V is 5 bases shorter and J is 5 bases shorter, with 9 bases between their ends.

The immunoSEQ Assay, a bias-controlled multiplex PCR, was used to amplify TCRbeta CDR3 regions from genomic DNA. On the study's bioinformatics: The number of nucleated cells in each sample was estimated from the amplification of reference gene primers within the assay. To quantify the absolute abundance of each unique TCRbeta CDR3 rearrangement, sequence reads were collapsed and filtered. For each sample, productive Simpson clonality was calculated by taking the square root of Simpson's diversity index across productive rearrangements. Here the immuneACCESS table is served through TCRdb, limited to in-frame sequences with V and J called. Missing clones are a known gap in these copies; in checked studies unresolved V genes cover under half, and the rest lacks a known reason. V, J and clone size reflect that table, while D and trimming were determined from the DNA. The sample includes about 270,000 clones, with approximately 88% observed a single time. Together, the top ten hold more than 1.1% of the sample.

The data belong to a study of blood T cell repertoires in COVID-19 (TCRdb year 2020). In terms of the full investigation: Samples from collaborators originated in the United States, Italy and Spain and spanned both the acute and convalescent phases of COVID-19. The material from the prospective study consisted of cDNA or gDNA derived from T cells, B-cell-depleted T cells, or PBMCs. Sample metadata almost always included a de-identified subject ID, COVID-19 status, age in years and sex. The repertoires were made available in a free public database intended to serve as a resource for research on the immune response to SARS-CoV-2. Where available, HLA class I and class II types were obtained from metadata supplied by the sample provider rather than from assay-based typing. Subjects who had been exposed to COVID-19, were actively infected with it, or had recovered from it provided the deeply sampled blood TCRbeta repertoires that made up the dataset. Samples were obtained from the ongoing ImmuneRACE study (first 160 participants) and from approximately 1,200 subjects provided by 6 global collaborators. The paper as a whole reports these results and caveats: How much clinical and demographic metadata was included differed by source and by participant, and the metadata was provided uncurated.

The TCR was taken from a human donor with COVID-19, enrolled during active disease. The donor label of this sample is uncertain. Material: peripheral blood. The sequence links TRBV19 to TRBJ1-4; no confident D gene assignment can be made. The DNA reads TGTGCCAGTAGTCCGAGACTAAATGAAAAACTGTTTTTT. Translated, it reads CASSPRLNEKLFF.